This T cell receptor (beta chain) was obtained from a study of cytomegalovirus exposure and HLA in healthy donors. Study outcomes and limitations: Earlier analysis yielded a pattern in which most TCR beta V segments were productive about 90% or about 30% of the time.

In germline, CDR1 is SGHRS, CDR2 YFSETQ. This CDR3 has 14 amino acids. After removal of 7 bases from V and 4 bases from J, the junction contained 9 bases not matched to a gene. On this clone itself: Its target is not known.

With 60 Vbeta and 13 Jbeta primers, the PCR was carried out. TCRdb keeps only in-frame clones here, not all; method: immunoSEQ multiplex PCR. The sample includes approximately 190,000 clones, 80% to 85% of them seen just once. The source material was PBMCs. The TCR sequence derives from a woman under 30 in good health and CMV-seronegative. The chain employs TRBV5-1 and TRBJ2-7; TRBD1 matches 9 bases. The DNA of the CDR3 is TGCGCCAGCTCCCGGGACAGGGCAACTTACGAGCAGTACTTC. It yields the protein CASSRDRATYEQYF.